A single sample is the source of the 8 T cell receptor beta chains below, sequenced in a study of OX40 agonist ivuxolimab in advanced cancers. Produced via immunoSEQ multiplex PCR; TCRdb's table is partial and in-frame only. The repertoire holds around 20,000 clones, with around 82% as singletons. The specimen comprised CD4+ or CD8+ T cells sorted from blood, sampled in a trial of the OX40 agonist ivuxolimab. The receptor source for this set is an adult with an advanced solid tumor such as melanoma, head and neck, liver or kidney cancer.

The chain joins TRBV5-6 to TRBJ1-2; 8 bases line up with TRBD1. Per the germline V gene, CDR1 is SGHDT and CDR2 is YYEEEE. The CDR3 is made up of 15 amino acids. The V and J ends lost 2 bases and 4 bases, in that order; junction bases with no gene match: 7. The DNA of the CDR3 is TGTGCCAGCAGCTTAACCCGGGACAGGAGCTATGGCTACACCTTC. Translating it yields CASSLTRDRSYGYTF.

This clone was seen a handful of times. The rearrangement uses TRBV7-3 and TRBJ1-6; TRBD1 might be the D (5 bases). This CDR3 is built from 14 residues. Trimming removed 3 bases at V and 10 bases at J, with 13 bases between. The germline V gene encodes CDR1 SGHTA and CDR2 FQGTGA. CDR3 in DNA: TGTGCCAGCAGCTTGGGGGTGCATCGCTCACCCCTCCACTTT. Its translation is CASSLGVHRSPLHF. Full variable domain (missing parts from reference TRBV7-3 and TRBJ1-6): GAGVSQTPSNKVTEKGKYVELRCDPISGHTALYWYRQSLGQGPEFLIYFQGTGAADDSGLPNDRFFAVRPEGSVSTLKIQRTERGDSAVYLCASSLGVHRSPLHFGNGTRLTVT.

The chain joins TRBV11-3 to TRBJ2-2, with D perhaps TRBD2 (6 bases). Germline CDR1 and CDR2: SGHNT and YENEEA. The CDR3 consists of 16 residues. The V gene lost 2 bases and the J gene lost 1 base, with 11 bases spanning the gap. Here the CDR3 DNA reads TGTGCCAGCAGCTTAAGGGGCGGGGTGAACACCGGGGAGCTGTTTTTT. This encodes CASSLRGGVNTGELFF.

V usage is TRBV7-8 and J usage is TRBJ2-7; D is unresolved. The V end lost 1 base, the J end lost 0 bases, and 13 bases lay between the germline ends. Germline lookup yields CDR1 SGHVS and CDR2 FQNEAQ. The length of the CDR3 is 16 residues. CDR3 amino acids: CASSLGGSLSSYEQYF. For the CDR3, the DNA is TGTGCCAGCAGCTTAGGCGGCAGTTTAAGCTCCTACGAGCAGTACTTC.

In its sample, this clone was seen once. This chain joins TRBV7-6 and TRBJ2-7; possibly TRBD1 for D (6 bases). The V and J ends lost 4 bases and 3 bases respectively, with 16 bases between them. The CDR3 spans 15 residues. CDR1 is SGHVS and CDR2 is FNYEAQ in the germline V gene. DNA for the CDR3: TGTGCCAGCAGCTCCGAAGCGACAGGAAACTACGAGCAGTACTTC. Its protein product is CASSSEATGNYEQYF.

This clone was found a few times. The chain employs TRBV29-1 and TRBJ1-2; D gene ambiguous. Germline V gene sequence: CDR1 SQVTM, CDR2 ANQGSEA. Trimming removed 3 bases at V and 3 bases at J, with 17 bases between. CDR3 length: 15 amino acids. The CDR3 here is CSVDPSGGRDYGYTF. The CDR3 nucleotides read TGCAGCGTTGATCCCTCAGGCGGGCGGGACTATGGCTACACCTTC.

V is TRBV29-1 and J is TRBJ2-1; 9 bases match TRBD1. J lost 6 bases, V lost 6 bases, and 12 bases had no gene match. Germline V CDR1 and CDR2: SQVTM, ANQGSEA. The CDR3 contains 15 residues. The CDR3 nucleotides read TGCAGCGTCAGGCCGGGACAGGGAAGGGCCAATGAGCAGTTCTTC. It yields the protein CSVRPGQGRANEQFF.

V usage is TRBV23-1 and J usage is TRBJ1-1, with D possibly TRBD1 on 5 matching bases. TRBV23-1 counts as an open reading frame of uncertain function. Trimming left V 4 bases short and J 3 bases short, with 21 bases between. There are 17 residues in the CDR3. The CDR3 loop reads CASSPPTASTMHTEAFF. CDR3 DNA sequence: TGCGCCAGCAGTCCCCCGACAGCTTCCACAATGCACACTGAAGCTTTCTTT.